These T cell receptor beta chains were read from a single sample in a study of blood T cell repertoires in COVID-19. Method: immunoSEQ multiplex PCR; TCRdb's copy keeps in-frame clones and lacks some. The table includes approximately 140,000 clones, approximately 81% detected once. The sample consisted of peripheral blood. The receptors stem from a human donor in a cohort sampled during active COVID-19. CDR3s include the opening cysteine and the closing phenylalanine or tryptophan. D genes are given only for firm matches. Only part of the rows carry a size: once, few, many, or a class if the clone is expanded.

j_call | v_call | d_call | cdr3_length | clone_size | cdr3_nt | cdr3_aa
TRBJ2-2 | TRBV4-3 | NA | 15 | NA | TGCGCCAGCAGCCGACGGGTTTTCGGAACCGGGGAGCTGTTTTTT | CASSRRVFGTGELFF
TRBJ2-2 | TRBV18 | TRBD1 | 14 | few | TGTGCCAGCTCAGGACAGGCGAACACCGGGGAGCTGTTTTTT | CASSGQANTGELFF
TRBJ2-5 | TRBV27 | TRBD2 | 15 | NA | TGTGCCAGCAGTAGCGGGGGGGCGGCCCAAGAGACCCAGTACTTC | CASSSGGAAQETQYF
TRBJ2-1 | TRBV6-1 | NA | 13 | NA | TGTGCCAGCAGTGAACGGTACGGGGATGAGCAGTTCTTC | CASSERYGDEQFF
TRBJ1-1 | TRBV27 | TRBD1 | 14 | few | TGTGCCAGCAGTTTTTCAGGGGGCGCGTTTGAAGCTTTCTTT | CASSFSGGAFEAFF
TRBJ2-1 | TRBV24-1 | NA | 14 | NA | TGTGCCACCAGTGATTTGCCTCCGTACAATGAGCAGTTCTTC | CATSDLPPYNEQFF
TRBJ1-1 | TRBV19 | NA | 15 | NA | TGTGCCAGTAGTCCCCCTAGAGGGATGAACACTGAAGCTTTCTTT | CASSPPRGMNTEAFF
TRBJ1-2 | TRBV12-3/TRBV12-4 | NA | 12 | NA | TGTGCCAGCAGTGGGCTTGGGGGGGCTGGTACCTTC | CASSGLGGAGTF
TRBJ1-2 | TRBV6-2/TRBV6-3 | NA | 14 | NA | TGTGCCAGCAGTTACCCCGGACAGAACTATGGCTACACCTTC | CASSYPGQNYGYTF
TRBJ2-1 | TRBV5-5 | NA | 16 | NA | TGTGCCAGCAGCTTGTCACTGAGGCCCGCGGAAAATGAGCAGTTCTTC | CASSLSLRPAENEQFF
TRBJ1-2 | TRBV27 | TRBD1 | 14 | NA | TGTGCCAGCAGTTCTTTAGGACAGGGAAGCGGCTACACCTTC | CASSSLGQGSGYTF
TRBJ1-2 | TRBV5-8 | TRBD1 | 15 | NA | TGTGCCAGCAGCAGGACAGGGGACCGTAGCTATGGCTACACCTTC | CASSRTGDRSYGYTF
TRBJ2-7 | TRBV3-1/TRBV3-2 | NA | 12 | NA | TGTGCCAGCAGCCCCAGAATCTACGAGCAGTACTTC | CASSPRIYEQYF
TRBJ1-2 | TRBV5-6 | NA | 13 | NA | TGTGCCAGCAGCTTATCAGGGGTTGGTGGCTACACCTTC | CASSLSGVGGYTF
TRBJ2-3 | TRBV11-2 | TRBD2 | 15 | once | TGTGCCAGCAGCTTGACTAGCGTTCGGCAAGATACGCAGTATTTT | CASSLTSVRQDTQYF
TRBJ2-7 | TRBV11-3 | TRBD2 | 14 | NA | TGTGCCAGCAGCTTGAAGGGATCGGGGGGAGAGCAGTACTTC | CASSLKGSGGEQYF
TRBJ2-2 | TRBV2 | NA | 13 | NA | TGTGCCAGCAACGGACAGAACACCGGGGAGCTGTTTTTT | CASNGQNTGELFF
TRBJ1-2 | TRBV6-4 | NA | 14 | NA | TGTGCCAGCACCCCCGAGGCGGGATCCTATGGCTACACCTTC | CASTPEAGSYGYTF
TRBJ2-5 | TRBV4-1 | TRBD1 | 14 | once | TGCGCCAGCAGCGGGACAGGCCATGAAGAGACCCAGTACTTC | CASSGTGHEETQYF
TRBJ2-3 | TRBV7-2 | NA | 13 | NA | TGTGCCAGCAGCTTAGACCCGGAGTTAACGCAGTATTTT | CASSLDPELTQYF
TRBJ1-6 | TRBV3-1/TRBV3-2 | NA | 15 | NA | TGTGCCAGCAGCCAAGCGGGGGGTTTTGGGACACCCCTCCACTTT | CASSQAGGFGTPLHF
TRBJ2-7 | TRBV4-1 | NA | 14 | NA | TGCGCCAGCAGCCAAGGCAGGGATTACTACGAGCAGTACTTC | CASSQGRDYYEQYF
TRBJ1-1 | TRBV7-9 | TRBD1 | 12 | NA | TGTGCCAGCAGCCCAGGGGGTGGGCGAGCTTTCTTT | CASSPGGGRAFF
TRBJ2-3 | TRBV6-1 | TRBD2 | 15 | NA | TGTGCCAGCAGTGAGCGGGGGGGCCGCACAGATACGCAGTATTTT | CASSERGGRTDTQYF
TRBJ1-2 | TRBV7-9 | TRBD1 | 15 | once | TGTGCCAGCAGCTTCGGGCAGGGGGGAGTTGATGGCTACACCTTC | CASSFGQGGVDGYTF
TRBJ2-1 | TRBV11-2 | NA | 13 | NA | TGTGCCAGCAGCCTGGGACTGAACAATGAGCAGTTCTTC | CASSLGLNNEQFF
TRBJ2-7 | TRBV5-1 | TRBD2 | 14 | NA | TGCGCCAGCAGGCGGGGGATACCCGCGGACGAGCAGTACTTC | CASRRGIPADEQYF
TRBJ2-3 | TRBV28 | NA | 12 | NA | TGTGCCGGGAAGAGGGCCACAGATACGCAGTATTTT | CAGKRATDTQYF
TRBJ1-4 | TRBV25-1 | NA | 16 | NA | TGTGCCAGCAGCGCTGCTCCGGGACAAGAAGAGAAAAAACTGTTTTTT | CASSAAPGQEEKKLFF
TRBJ2-1 | TRBV7-2 | TRBD2 | 14 | NA | TGTGCCAGCAGCCCTTCTCGGACTAGCAATGAGCAGTTCTTC | CASSPSRTSNEQFF
TRBJ1-4 | TRBV6-6 | NA | 13 | NA | TGTGCCAGCAGTTACGAGGGAAGGAAAAAACTGTTTTTT | CASSYEGRKKLFF
TRBJ1-5 | TRBV19 | TRBD1 | 16 | NA | TGTGCCAGTAGTACCGGGACAGGGTATAGCAATCAGCCCCAGCATTTT | CASSTGTGYSNQPQHF
TRBJ1-1 | TRBV2 | TRBD1 | 16 | few | TGTGCCAGCAGTCGGGACAGGGGGCGCGGGGTTCCTGAAGCTTTCTTT | CASSRDRGRGVPEAFF
TRBJ2-2 | TRBV6-4 | NA | 14 | NA | TGTGCCAGCAGTGAAAGAGCCCTCACCGGGGAGCTGTTTTTT | CASSERALTGELFF
TRBJ1-1 | TRBV18 | NA | 14 | few | TGTGCCAGCTCACCCACGGGACAAGCCACTGAAGCTTTCTTT | CASSPTGQATEAFF
TRBJ1-2 | TRBV5-1 | NA | 11 | NA | TGCGCCAGCAGCTCAGGGGTTGGCTACACCTTC | CASSSGVGYTF
TRBJ2-1 | TRBV7-2 | TRBD2 | 15 | NA | TGTGCCAGCGTAGATAGCGGGGGAGTTTACAATGAGCAGTTCTTC | CASVDSGGVYNEQFF
TRBJ1-2 | TRBV2 | TRBD1 | 13 | NA | TGTGCCAGCATGGGGACAGGGGAGTTGGGCTACACCTTC | CASMGTGELGYTF
TRBJ1-2 | TRBV12-3/TRBV12-4 | NA | 12 | NA | TGTGCCAGCAGTTTTGGGCCCGAGGGCTACACCTTC | CASSFGPEGYTF
TRBJ1-2 | TRBV4-1 | NA | 16 | NA | TGCGCCAGCAGCCACGCGCAGGGAGGTCTTAACTATGGCTACACCTTC | CASSHAQGGLNYGYTF
TRBJ2-3 | TRBV5-5 | NA | 16 | once | TGTGCCAGCAGCTTGGTTGGAGGGGACTTGAAGGATACGCAGTATTTT | CASSLVGGDLKDTQYF
TRBJ1-2 | TRBV14 | TRBD1 | 15 | NA | TGTGCCAGCAGCCATTGGGACAGGGCTAACTATGGCTACACCTTC | CASSHWDRANYGYTF
TRBJ2-7 | TRBV25-1 | NA | 15 | NA | TGTGCCAGCAGTGAATATGGAGGGGATTCCTACGAGCAGTACTTC | CASSEYGGDSYEQYF
TRBJ1-1 | TRBV19 | NA | 16 | NA | TGTGCCAGTAAGCCCCCCGGGACATTGTCGAGCACTGAAGCTTTCTTT | CASKPPGTLSSTEAFF
TRBJ1-5 | TRBV12-5 | NA | 19 | NA | TGTGCTAGTGGTTTGGTAAAGAAGGAGGACGTGGAAAGCAATCAGCCCCAGCATTTT | CASGLVKKEDVESNQPQHF
TRBJ2-1 | TRBV5-1 | NA | 16 | NA | TGCGCCAGCAGCCCGGGACTCCCCAGCTCCTACAATGAGCAGTTCTTC | CASSPGLPSSYNEQFF
TRBJ1-2 | TRBV18 | TRBD1 | 15 | once | TGTGCCAGCTCACCGACCGGACAGGGGGCTTATGGCTACACCTTC | CASSPTGQGAYGYTF
TRBJ1-2 | TRBV30 | TRBD1 | 16 | NA | TGTGCCTGGAGTTCGACAGGGGCACCCGCTAACTATGGCTACACCTTC | CAWSSTGAPANYGYTF
TRBJ1-1 | TRBV28 | NA | 14 | NA | TGTGCCAGCAGTCAGAGGGGGGGAGAGGCTGAAGCTTTCTTT | CASSQRGGEAEAFF
TRBJ2-7 | TRBV5-1 | TRBD1 | 16 | NA | TGCGCCAGCAGCCCATGGACAGGGGGCCGCTCCTACGAGCAGTACTTC | CASSPWTGGRSYEQYF
TRBJ2-1 | TRBV27 | NA | 14 | NA | TGTGCCAGCAGACCCTTCAGCTCCTACAATGAGCAGTTCTTC | CASRPFSSYNEQFF
TRBJ1-1 | TRBV7-8 | TRBD1 | 14 | few | TGTGCCAGCAGTTTGGACAGGATCTGGACTGAAGCTTTCTTT | CASSLDRIWTEAFF
TRBJ2-7 | TRBV6-5 | NA | 16 | NA | TGTGCCAGCAGTTACTTAACCGGGACACGCTCCTACGAGCAGTACTTC | CASSYLTGTRSYEQYF